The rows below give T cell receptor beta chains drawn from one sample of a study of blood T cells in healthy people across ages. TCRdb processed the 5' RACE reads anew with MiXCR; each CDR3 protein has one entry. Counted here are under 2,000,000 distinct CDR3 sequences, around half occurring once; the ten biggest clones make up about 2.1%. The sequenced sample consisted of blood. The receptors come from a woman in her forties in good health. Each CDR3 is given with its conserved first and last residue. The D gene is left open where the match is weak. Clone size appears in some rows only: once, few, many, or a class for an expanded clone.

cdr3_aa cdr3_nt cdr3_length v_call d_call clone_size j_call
CSAMDRGFADTQYF TGCAGTGCTATGGACAGGGGGTTCGCAGATACGCAGTATTTT 14 TRBV20-1 TRBD1 . TRBJ2-3
CASSEGGGWEQYF TGTGCCAGCAGTGAAGGCGGGGGATGGGAGCAGTACTTC 13 TRBV2 TRBD2 . TRBJ2-5
CSARDVSSRGLSYNEQYF TGCAGTGCTAGAGATGTCTCTAGCAGGGGCCTCTCCTACAATGAGCAGTACTTC 18 TRBV20-1 . . TRBJ2-7
CASSPSAAYEQYF TGTGCCAGCAGCCCCAGCGCGGCCTACGAGCAGTACTTC 13 TRBV7-2 . few TRBJ2-7
CATAPSPSTDTQYF TGTGCCACGGCCCCTAGTCCTAGCACAGATACGCAGTATTTT 14 TRBV10-3 . . TRBJ2-3
CASNSQVQETQYF TGTGCCAGCAACTCGCAGGTTCAAGAGACCCAGTACTTC 13 TRBV7-3 . . TRBJ2-5
CASSPLPGTETQYF TGTGCCAGCTCACCTTTGCCGGGGACAGAGACCCAGTACTTC 14 TRBV18 . . TRBJ2-5
CASSEAGLATNEKLFF TGTGCCAGCAGTGAAGCGGGGCTGGCAACTAATGAAAAACTGTTTTTT 16 TRBV6-1 . many TRBJ1-4
CASSQVRLAGGDNEQFF TGCGCCAGCAGCCAAGTCCGCCTAGCGGGGGGAGACAATGAGCAGTTCTTC 17 TRBV4-1 TRBD2 few TRBJ2-1
CASSPLALTSYNEQFF TGTGCCAGCAGCCCGCTCGCCCTGACCTCCTACAATGAGCAGTTCTTC 16 TRBV28 . . TRBJ2-1
CASSYSPGEPARGDTQYF TGTGCCAGCAGTTACTCGCCGGGAGAGCCAGCGAGGGGAGATACGCAGTATTTT 18 TRBV6-2/TRBV6-3 . . TRBJ2-3
CSAPGGLAGRAYEQYF TGCAGTGCTCCGGGGGGACTAGCGGGAAGGGCCTACGAGCAGTACTTC 16 TRBV20-1 TRBD2 . TRBJ2-7
CASSPRYPPGDTQYF TGTGCCAGCAGCCCCCGGTATCCCCCGGGAGATACGCAGTATTTT 15 TRBV7-2 . . TRBJ2-3
CASKRGGTYEGTQYF TGTGCCAGCAAGCGGGGCGGGACTTACGAGGGGACCCAGTACTTC 15 TRBV6-6 TRBD2 . TRBJ2-5
CASSDHRGSREETQYF TGTGCCAGCAGCGACCACAGGGGGAGTCGGGAAGAGACCCAGTACTTC 16 TRBV7-2 TRBD1 few TRBJ2-5
CASSLRDEGLAVAKNIQYF TGTGCCAGCAGCTTACGGGACGAGGGACTAGCGGTAGCCAAAAACATTCAGTACTTC 19 TRBV7-2 TRBD2 . TRBJ2-4
CASSFTRGRTDTQYF TGTGCCAGCAGTTTTACGAGAGGTCGCACAGATACGCAGTATTTT 15 TRBV6-2/TRBV6-3 . few TRBJ2-3
CSARDTSEDTQYF TGCAGTGCTAGGGACACTTCGGAGGATACGCAGTATTTT 13 TRBV20-1 . few TRBJ2-3
CATRDRRDQPQHF TGTGCCACCCGGGACAGGAGAGATCAGCCCCAGCATTTT 13 TRBV2 TRBD1 . TRBJ1-5
CAISDPEQGRRETQYF TGTGCCATCAGTGACCCCGAACAGGGGAGGCGGGAGACCCAGTACTTC 16 TRBV10-3 . few TRBJ2-5
CSVAIGGNEQFF TGCAGCGTGGCCATCGGGGGGAATGAGCAGTTCTTC 12 TRBV29-1 TRBD2 once TRBJ2-1
CSVRSGGYTEAFF TGCAGCGTTCGGTCAGGGGGTTACACTGAAGCTTTCTTT 13 TRBV29-1 TRBD1 . TRBJ1-1
CASSAIQGLTGKETQYF TGTGCCAGCAGCGCAATCCAGGGACTAACGGGGAAAGAGACCCAGTACTTC 17 TRBV7-2 TRBD2 once TRBJ2-5
CASGDRGIAKNIQYF TGTGCCAGCGGCGACAGGGGTATAGCCAAAAACATTCAGTACTTC 15 TRBV6-2/TRBV6-3 TRBD1 . TRBJ2-4
CASSLELTPSYNEQYF TGCGCCAGCAGCTTGGAACTGACGCCCTCCTACAATGAGCAGTACTTC 16 TRBV5-1 . . TRBJ2-7
CASTAGTNTGELFF TGCGCCAGCACCGCAGGGACGAACACCGGGGAGCTGTTTTTT 14 TRBV5-1 . . TRBJ2-2
CASMRNEKLFF TGTGCCAGCATGCGTAATGAAAAACTGTTTTTT 11 TRBV6-1 . few TRBJ1-4
CASSQSRQASYQATQYF TGTGCCAGCAGCCAATCGAGACAGGCGTCATACCAAGCGACCCAGTACTTC 17 TRBV14 . . TRBJ2-5
CASSLYHQETQYF TGTGCCAGCAGCTTGTACCACCAAGAGACCCAGTACTTC 13 TRBV5-6 . few TRBJ2-5
CASSQSRISSYEQYF TGTGCCAGCAGCCAAAGCAGAATTAGCTCCTACGAGCAGTACTTC 15 TRBV6-5 . . TRBJ2-7
CASSQERGLAGGPNEQFF TGCGCCAGCAGCCAAGAAAGGGGGCTAGCGGGGGGCCCAAATGAGCAGTTCTTC 18 TRBV4-1 TRBD2 . TRBJ2-1
CAISPTGGRNTEAFF TGTGCCATCAGCCCTACAGGGGGCCGGAACACTGAAGCTTTCTTT 15 TRBV10-3 TRBD1 few TRBJ1-1
CASSFRTGSSSYNEQFF TGTGCCAGCAGTTTCCGGACAGGCTCGAGCTCCTACAATGAGCAGTTCTTC 17 TRBV27 TRBD1 . TRBJ2-1
CASSSSGGMNTEAFF TGTGCCAGCAGCTCGTCAGGGGGGATGAACACTGAAGCTTTCTTT 15 TRBV7-3 TRBD1 . TRBJ1-1
CASSKGLAGQETQYF TGTGCCAGCAGCAAGGGACTAGCGGGCCAAGAGACCCAGTACTTC 15 TRBV7-2 TRBD2 . TRBJ2-5
CASSLAPLIGGYGYTF TGTGCCAGCAGCTTAGCGCCCCTCATCGGGGGCTATGGCTACACCTTC 16 TRBV7-9 . few TRBJ1-2
CASSERGGVTDTQYF TGTGCCAGCAGTGAAAGGGGCGGGGTTACAGATACGCAGTATTTT 15 TRBV2 . . TRBJ2-3
CSATFGPREQFF TGCAGCGCGACTTTTGGACCGCGCGAGCAGTTCTTC 12 TRBV29-1 . . TRBJ2-1
CASSPWLAGGPTGVQYF TGTGCCAGCAGCCCTTGGCTAGCGGGGGGTCCTACTGGGGTCCAGTACTTC 17 TRBV7-2 TRBD2 . TRBJ2-7
CSARGLGRPTDTQYF TGCAGTGCTAGAGGACTAGGGCGGCCCACAGATACGCAGTATTTT 15 TRBV20-1 . few TRBJ2-3
CASLSDGNSPLHF TGTGCCAGTCTCTCCGATGGAAATTCACCCCTCCACTTT 13 TRBV6-2/TRBV6-3 . . TRBJ1-6
CSASIGQVASEQYF TGCAGTGCTAGTATCGGGCAGGTGGCCTCCGAGCAGTACTTC 14 TRBV20-1 . . TRBJ2-7
CASSEGWGYEQYF TGTGCCAGCAGTGAAGGGTGGGGGTACGAGCAGTACTTC 13 TRBV25-1 . few TRBJ2-7
CASRLRGRYEQYF TGTGCCAGCAGACTCAGGGGGCGCTACGAGCAGTACTTC 13 TRBV6-5 TRBD1 few TRBJ2-7
CAARRSRTGALWGYTF TGTGCCGCCAGGAGAAGTCGGACAGGGGCTCTCTGGGGCTACACCTTC 16 TRBV15 TRBD1 . TRBJ1-2
CATSTPGTGGYEQYF TGTGCCACCAGCACTCCCGGGACAGGGGGCTACGAGCAGTACTTC 15 TRBV15 TRBD1 few TRBJ2-7
CSVASWDSNQPQHF TGCAGCGTTGCGTCCTGGGATAGCAATCAGCCCCAGCATTTT 14 TRBV29-1 . few TRBJ1-5